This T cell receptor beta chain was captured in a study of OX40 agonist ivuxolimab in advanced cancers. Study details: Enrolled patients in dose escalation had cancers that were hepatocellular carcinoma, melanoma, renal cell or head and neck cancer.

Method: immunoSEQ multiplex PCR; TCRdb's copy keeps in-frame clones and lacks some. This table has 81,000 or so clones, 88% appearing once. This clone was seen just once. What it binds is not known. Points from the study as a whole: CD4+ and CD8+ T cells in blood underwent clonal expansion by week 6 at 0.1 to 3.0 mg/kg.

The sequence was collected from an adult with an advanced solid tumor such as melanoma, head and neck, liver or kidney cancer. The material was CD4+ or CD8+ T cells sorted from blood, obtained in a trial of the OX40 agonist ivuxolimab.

Here the CDR3 reads CASSLAVGLGYGYTF. The CDR3 region has the DNA TGTGCCAGCAGCTTGGCCGTGGGGCTAGGCTATGGCTACACCTTC. The chain uses TRBV5-4 and TRBJ1-2; perhaps TRBD1 as D (5 bases). V was cut by 0 bases and J by 4 bases, with 13 bases left in between. This CDR3 contains 15 residues. Germline-derived CDR1 and CDR2 are SGHNT and YYREEE (reference sequence). The full variable domain, its missing parts supplied by reference TRBV5-4 and TRBJ1-2, is ETGVTQSPTHLIKTRGQQVTLRCSSQSGHNTVSWYQQALGQGPQFIFQYYREEENGRGNFPPRFSGLQFPNYSSELNVNALELDDSALYLCASSLAVGLGYGYTFGSGTRLTVV.